The 17 T cell receptor beta chains presented below share a single source sample, sequenced in a study of early T cells in non-severe SARS-CoV-2 infection. MiXCR was run by TCRdb on the 5' RACE reads, yielding one entry per CDR3 protein. This repertoire shows about 77,000 distinct CDR3 sequences, roughly 9.4% found once; its top ten account for approximately 5%. Sequenced material: whole blood. These receptors were collected from an adult who was a healthcare worker with PCR-confirmed SARS-CoV-2 infection or an uninfected control (not recorded which).

At least ten counts were recorded for this clonotype. The chain combines TRBV3-1 with TRBJ2-1; possibly TRBD1 for D (6 bases). The CDR3 has 11 amino acids. Germline CDR1 reads LGHDT; CDR2 reads YNNKEL (reference sequence). Between the trimmed V and J ends, which lost 7 bases and 10 bases, there was a span of 11 bases. The CDR3: CASTTGLEQFF. DNA of the CDR3: TGTGCCAGCACCACAGGGTTGGAGCAGTTCTTC.

This clonotype has just a few counts. The gene calls are TRBV27 and TRBJ2-3; weak D call: TRBD1 (6 bases). This CDR3 contains 14 residues. Deletions cut 3 bases from V and 3 bases from J, with 10 bases between. Germline CDR1 MNHEY, CDR2 SMNVEV (reference sequence). The CDR3: CASSLGAWTDTQYF. The CDR3 DNA sequence: TGTGCCAGCAGTTTGGGGGCTTGGACAGATACGCAGTATTTT.

The table lists this clonotype with a few counts. V gene TRBV15 combines with J gene TRBJ1-1; the D gene is possibly TRBD1 (5 bases). The CDR3 is 16 residues long. Germline V lookup: CDR1 LNHNV, CDR2 YYDKDF (reference sequence). Between the trimmed V and J ends, which lost 0 bases and 5 bases, there was a span of 16 bases. The CDR3 coding sequence is TGTGCCACCAGCAGAGATGGAAGGGGTGAAAGGACTGAAGCTTTCTTT. This translates into CATSRDGRGERTEAFF.

This clonotype came up many times. V gene TRBV20-1 combines with J gene TRBJ1-5, with D perhaps TRBD1 (6 bases). V shed 5 bases and J shed 6 bases, with 17 bases lying between them. This CDR3 is 14 amino acids long. Germline V lookup: CDR1 DFQATT, CDR2 SNEGSKA (reference sequence). The CDR3 spells CSARQTGSSQPQHF. In DNA form, the CDR3 reads TGCAGTGCTCGTCAAACAGGGTCAAGTCAGCCCCAGCATTTT.

This clonotype occurred many times. The chain joins TRBV14 to TRBJ2-7; a weak D match, TRBD2 (5 bases). Trimming stripped 6 bases from V and 7 bases from J, with 10 bases between. Germline V CDR1 and CDR2: SGHDN, FVKESK. This CDR3 contains 11 residues. In DNA form, the CDR3 reads TGTGCCAGCAGTCGCGGCGGGGAGCAGTACTTC. Protein: CASSRGGEQYF.

In this sample, this clonotype turned up a few times. The chain uses TRBV20-1 and TRBJ2-1; a weak D match, TRBD2 (6 bases). The CDR3 length is 15 residues. Germline assignment: CDR1 DFQATT and CDR2 SNEGSKA (reference sequence). V was shortened by 4 bases and J by 2 bases, with 15 bases between the two germline ends. CDR3 amino acids: CSATPQAGTYNEQFF. CDR3 nucleotides: TGCAGTGCTACACCGCAGGCGGGGACCTACAATGAGCAGTTCTTC.

The chain couples TRBV24-1 to TRBJ2-7; D remains ambiguous. In germline, CDR1 is KGHDR, CDR2 SFDVKD. Trimming took 3 bases from V and 2 from J, leaving 7 bases between them. The CDR3 loop spans 13 amino acids. The DNA for the CDR3 is TGTGCCACCAGTGATCCTACAGCCTACGAGCAGTACTTC. Its protein product is CATSDPTAYEQYF.

The rearrangement uses TRBV20-1 and TRBJ2-7, with TRBD2 matching 7 bases. Germline CDR1 reads DFQATT; CDR2 reads SNEGSKA (reference sequence). CDR3 size: 11 residues. The CDR3 reads CTAAGAYEQYF. Here the CDR3 DNA reads TGCACCGCGGCGGGGGCCTACGAGCAGTACTTC.

The sample holds many counts of this clonotype. The chain has TRBV4-1 and TRBJ2-2, with 11 bases identical to TRBD2. From germline, CDR1 is MGHRA and CDR2 YSYEKL. The CDR3 contains 14 residues. Losses at the gene ends were 5 bases for V and 6 bases for J; bases not matched to a gene: 2. The CDR3 region is CASSGLAGPGELFF. CDR3 in DNA: TGCGCCAGCAGCGGACTAGCGGGTCCCGGGGAGCTGTTTTTT.

This clonotype has at least ten counts. This chain connects TRBV28 to TRBJ1-1; unclear D gene. The germline V and J ends were trimmed by 10 bases and 6 bases, with 24 bases remaining between them. CDR3 length: 15 amino acids. Germline CDR1 and CDR2: MDHEN and SYDVKM. The DNA of the CDR3 is TGTGCCACCACGCTCGGCCCCAGGACTAGGGCTGAAGCTTTCTTT. Protein: CATTLGPRTRAEAFF.

Here the CDR3 DNA reads TGTGCCAGCAGCCAACGGACAGAGGCCTCCTACGAGCAGTACTTC. The encoded protein is CASSQRTEASYEQYF. The chain combines TRBV7-9 with TRBJ2-7; possibly TRBD1 for D (6 bases). The V gene's germline CDR1 is SEHNR and CDR2 FQNEAQ (reference sequence). Trimming cost V 5 bases and J 0 bases, with 14 bases left between them. This CDR3 region has 15 residues.

This clonotype has only a few counts. The chain has TRBV27 and TRBJ1-1; D not certain. Trimming took 8 bases from V and 0 from J, leaving 13 bases between them. The length of the CDR3 is 14 residues. Germline V gives CDR1 MNHEY, CDR2 SMNVEV (reference sequence). CDR3 sequence (DNA): TGTGCCAGCCGACTTAGATACCTGAACACTGAAGCTTTCTTT. Its translation is CASRLRYLNTEAFF.

This clonotype was seen many times. The chain joins TRBV11-2 to TRBJ2-1; 7 bases line up with TRBD2. V gave up 5 bases and J gave up 0 bases; unmatched junction bases: 10. Germline V lookup: CDR1 SGHAT, CDR2 FQNNGV. This CDR3 is 17 amino acids long. The chain's CDR3 is CASSMGGLLGSYNEQFF. CDR3 in DNA: TGTGCCAGCAGCATGGGGGGACTATTGGGCTCCTACAATGAGCAGTTCTTC.

This clonotype was seen at least ten times. The chain couples TRBV18 to TRBJ2-6; D remains unclear. Germline V CDR1 and CDR2: KGHSH, LQKENI. The CDR3 runs to 10 residues. V shed 5 bases and J shed 8 bases, with 1 base lying between them. CDR3 region: CASSTNVLTF. CDR3 DNA sequence: TGTGCCAGCTCAACCAACGTCCTGACTTTC.

This clonotype was observed a few times. V is TRBV28 and J is TRBJ2-3; D not certain. Germline loops: CDR1 MDHEN, CDR2 SYDVKM. The V end was cut by 6 bases, the J end by 4 bases, with 8 bases between. This CDR3 contains 12 residues. CDR3 nucleotide sequence: TGTGCCAGCAGGGAAAGGCCAGATACGCAGTATTTT. Translation gives CASRERPDTQYF. The whole variable domain, remainder taken from reference TRBV28 and TRBJ2-3, is DVKVTQSSRYLVKRTGEKVFLECVQDMDHENMFWYRQDPGLGLRLIYFSYDVKMKEKGDIPEGYSVSREKKERFSLILESASTNQTSMYLCASRERPDTQYFGPGTRLTVL.

This clonotype was detected many times. This chain uses TRBV4-1 with TRBJ2-1; 11 positions agree with TRBD2. J was trimmed by 0 bases and V by 3 bases; bases with no gene match: 4. The CDR3 is 17 amino acids. Germline CDR1 and CDR2: MGHRA and YSYEKL. CDR3 bases: TGCGCCAGCAGCCAGGTACTAGCGGGGGTCTCCTACAATGAGCAGTTCTTC. It codes for CASSQVLAGVSYNEQFF.

This rearrangement joins TRBV20-1 to TRBJ1-4; D is possibly TRBD1 (5 bases). The length of the CDR3 is 15 residues. Germline CDR1 DFQATT, CDR2 SNEGSKA (reference sequence). Trimming left V 2 bases short and J 3 bases short, with 13 bases between. Written as DNA, the CDR3 is TGCAGTGCTAGATTGGGGGGTAACCCTAATGAAAAACTGTTTTTT. Amino acids: CSARLGGNPNEKLFF.